This T cell receptor (beta chain) appears in the sequencing data of a study of regulatory T cells in long-lasting Graves disease. Germline V lookup: CDR1 SEHNR, CDR2 FQNEAQ (reference sequence). V dropped 1 base and J dropped 0 bases, with 6 bases sitting between them. The CDR3 runs to 14 residues. Details on this clonotype: What it binds is unknown.

General study findings and limits: Favoring TRBV28, TRBJ1-2 and TRBJ2-5 was a feature seen in persistent disease. Thyroid tissue was not studied; only peripheral blood was.

CDR3-region Arm-PCR and iRepertoire HTBI primers produced the TCR beta libraries. TCRdb analysed the multiplex PCR reads with MiXCR anew, one entry per CDR3 protein. The data contain hundreds of thousands of distinct CDR3 sequences, 20% to 25% of them seen just once; the ten biggest clones take up roughly 7%. Time point here: persistent/refractory GD, antithyroid drugs over 5 years with positive TRAb. From PBMCs, RNA was extracted and then used to make the TCR library. Criteria from the American Thyroid Association guidelines were applied to diagnose Graves' disease. The sequencing here drew on peripheral blood mononuclear cells (PBMCs), taken when the disease was refractory, from a patient treated with antithyroid drugs. The chain recombines TRBV7-9 with TRBJ1-2; D gene ambiguous. The receptor comes from a female donor with Graves disease. The CDR3: CASSLGAPNYGYTF. The CDR3 DNA sequence: TGTGCCAGCAGCTTAGGGGCTCCTAACTATGGCTACACCTTC.